The clone carrying this T cell receptor beta chain was observed a few times. Its antigen is unknown. Germline lookup yields CDR1 SGHVS and CDR2 FQNEAQ. Trimming removed 0 bases from V and 4 bases from J, with 10 bases in between. The CDR3 totals 14 residues. The data were obtained in a study of T-cell memory formation after mild COVID-19. Study results and limitations: What remained unconfirmed was the SARS-CoV-2 specificity of second-wave clones peaking on day 37. In pre-infection memory, a portion of responding clones appeared, which suggested that cross-reactive memory joined.

TCRdb analysed the 5' RACE reads with MiXCR anew, one entry per CDR3 protein. The sample lists fewer than 650,000 distinct CDR3 sequences; 15% to 20% were seen once. Sequencing input: PBMCs or a T cell subset sorted from them (not recorded which). The chain uses TRBV7-8 and TRBJ2-7; D remains ambiguous. This sequence originates from an adult woman who had mild COVID-19 (a few samples of this study predate the infection). Cell type and time point are not known. CDR3 protein: CASSLAMVGYEQYF. CDR3 in DNA: TGTGCCAGCAGCTTAGCGATGGTTGGATACGAGCAGTACTTC.